Described below is a single T cell receptor beta chain sequence and its context. The target antigen is unknown. It was 3,500 to 4,000 ng of total RNA that each TCR library used. UMIs bearing a 6-nucleotide sample barcode were added through template switching. Researchers put TCRalpha and TCRbeta cDNA through two nested PCRs lasting approximately 17 and 9 cycles. Following a re-call of the 5' RACE reads, TCRdb has one entry per CDR3 protein and lacks DNA. Its clone listing holds some 200,000 distinct CDR3 sequences. These data are taken from a study of monozygotic twins with inflammatory bowel disease. The CDR3 length is 16 residues. Germline lookup yields CDR1 SGHTA and CDR2 FQGNSA. General study results and limits: A distinction between different T cell subtypes was not possible.

V is TRBV7-2 and J is TRBJ2-5; there is no DNA to check the TCRdb D call of TRBD2. The sequence derives from a human donor with ulcerative colitis or Crohn's disease, or a healthy co-twin of an affected twin (not recorded which). Sample: blood. CDR3 residues: CASSLLASGGGETQYF.